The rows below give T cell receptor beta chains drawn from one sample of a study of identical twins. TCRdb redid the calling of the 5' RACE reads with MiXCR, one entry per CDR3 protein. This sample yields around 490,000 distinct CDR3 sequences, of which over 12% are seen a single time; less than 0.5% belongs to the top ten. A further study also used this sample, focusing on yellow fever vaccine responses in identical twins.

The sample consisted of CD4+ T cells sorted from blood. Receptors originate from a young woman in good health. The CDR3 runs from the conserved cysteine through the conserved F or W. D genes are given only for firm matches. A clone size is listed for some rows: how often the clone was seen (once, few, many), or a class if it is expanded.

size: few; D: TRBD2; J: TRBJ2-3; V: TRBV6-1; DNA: TGTGCCAGCATCCGGTCGTGGCGGGGGTACACAGATACGCAGTATTTT; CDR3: CASIRSWRGYTDTQYF
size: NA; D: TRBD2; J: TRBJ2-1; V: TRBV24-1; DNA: TGTGCCACCAGTGACCATTATCCTAGCGGGACGCAGTTCTTC; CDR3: CATSDHYPSGTQFF
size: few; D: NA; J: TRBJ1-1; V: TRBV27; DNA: TGTGCCAGCAGTTTACTCCCGCAGGGGTCGGGCCGAGCTTTCTTT; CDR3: CASSLLPQGSGRAFF
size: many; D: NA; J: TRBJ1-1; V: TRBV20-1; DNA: TGCAGTGCTGGAGGGGGTCGGACTGAAGCTTTCTTT; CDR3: CSAGGGRTEAFF
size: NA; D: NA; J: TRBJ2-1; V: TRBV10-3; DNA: TGTGCCATCAGTGGCACCGGAGAGTACTACAATGAGCAGTTCTTC; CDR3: CAISGTGEYYNEQFF
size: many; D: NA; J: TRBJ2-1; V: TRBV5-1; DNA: TGCGCCAGCAGCTTGGCCCTGGGAACCTACAATGAGCAGTTCTTC; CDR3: CASSLALGTYNEQFF
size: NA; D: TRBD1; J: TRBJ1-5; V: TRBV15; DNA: TGTGCCACCAGCAGGGCGCCGACAGGGGATCAGCCCCAGCATTTT; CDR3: CATSRAPTGDQPQHF
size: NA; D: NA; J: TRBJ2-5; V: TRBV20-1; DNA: TGCAGTGGGGGGCCCCAAATGGAGACCCAGTACTTC; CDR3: CSGGPQMETQYF
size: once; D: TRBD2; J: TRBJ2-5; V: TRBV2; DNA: TGTGCCAGCAGGGATATTAGCGGGGGCCAAGAGACCCAGTACTTC; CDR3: CASRDISGGQETQYF
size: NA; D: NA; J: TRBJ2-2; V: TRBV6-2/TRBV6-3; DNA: TGTGCCACCCGATGGGGGTCTGCGAACACCGGGGAGCTGTTTTTT; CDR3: CATRWGSANTGELFF